Included here is one T cell receptor (beta chain) sequence, with context. The V end was cut by 2 bases, the J end by 0 bases, with 11 bases between. Germline values: CDR1 SGHVS, CDR2 FNYEAQ. This CDR3 contains 16 residues. The source of the sample is a study of T cell responses to AZD1222 COVID-19 vaccine. The repertoire was sequenced with immunoSEQ multiplex PCR; TCRdb's copy has only in-frame clones and lacks some. The sample lists fewer than 150,000 clones, roughly 90% seen once, with 11% to 15% in the top ten. This sample comprised peripheral blood, obtained on day 0 of AZD1222 vaccination. The clonotype was recovered from an adult in good health. The chain carries TRBV7-6 and TRBJ2-4; D call uncertain. CDR3 loop: CASSLTESLAKNIQYF. Here the CDR3 DNA reads TGTGCCAGCAGCTTAACCGAATCCTTAGCCAAAAACATTCAGTACTTC.